The T cell receptor (beta chain) under discussion was sequenced for a study of CD8 T cells in Susac syndrome. Study conclusions and caveats: The relatively small number of individuals in the TCR sequencing and HLA analysis was acknowledged by the study.

Random hexamers primed reverse transcription of about 0.5 to 1 ug RNA. TCR beta CDR3 was amplified by immunoSEQ covering 54 Vbeta and 13 Jbeta. TCRdb reprocessed the immunoSEQ multiplex PCR reads via MiXCR and lists one record per CDR3 protein. The sample carries approximately 160,000 distinct CDR3 sequences, roughly nine tenths recorded once. The germline V gene encodes CDR1 LGHNA and CDR2 YNFKEQ. V was cut by 4 bases and J by 2 bases, with 11 bases left in between. The CDR3 is made up of 14 amino acids. Only one count was recorded for this clonotype. Its cognate antigen is unknown. From blood CD8+ and CD4+ T cells, TCR beta sequences were generated.

Material: CD4+ T cells from PBMCs. This clonotype was obtained from a human donor in good health. The genes are TRBV4-2 and TRBJ1-1; possible D gene TRBD1, 5 bases. CDR3 amino acids: CASSPAGLNTEAFF. CDR3 sequence (DNA): TGTGCCAGCAGCCCGGCGGGACTAAACACTGAAGCTTTCTTT.